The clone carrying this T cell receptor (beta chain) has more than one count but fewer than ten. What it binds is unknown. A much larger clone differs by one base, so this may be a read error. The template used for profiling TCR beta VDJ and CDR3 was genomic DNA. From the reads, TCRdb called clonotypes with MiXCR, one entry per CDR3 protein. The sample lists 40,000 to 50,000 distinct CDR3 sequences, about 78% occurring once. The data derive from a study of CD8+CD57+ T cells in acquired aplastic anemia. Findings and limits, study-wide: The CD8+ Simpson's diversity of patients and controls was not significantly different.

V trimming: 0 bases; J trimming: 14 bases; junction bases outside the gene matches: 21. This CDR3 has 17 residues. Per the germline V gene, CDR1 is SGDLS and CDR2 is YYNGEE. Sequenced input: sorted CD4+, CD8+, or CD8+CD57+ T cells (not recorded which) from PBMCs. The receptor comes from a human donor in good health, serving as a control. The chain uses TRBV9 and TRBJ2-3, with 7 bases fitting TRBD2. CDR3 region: CASSVEGTILSTDARYF. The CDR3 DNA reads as TGTGCCAGCAGCGTAGAAGGGACTATACTAAGCACAGATGCGCGGTATTTT.